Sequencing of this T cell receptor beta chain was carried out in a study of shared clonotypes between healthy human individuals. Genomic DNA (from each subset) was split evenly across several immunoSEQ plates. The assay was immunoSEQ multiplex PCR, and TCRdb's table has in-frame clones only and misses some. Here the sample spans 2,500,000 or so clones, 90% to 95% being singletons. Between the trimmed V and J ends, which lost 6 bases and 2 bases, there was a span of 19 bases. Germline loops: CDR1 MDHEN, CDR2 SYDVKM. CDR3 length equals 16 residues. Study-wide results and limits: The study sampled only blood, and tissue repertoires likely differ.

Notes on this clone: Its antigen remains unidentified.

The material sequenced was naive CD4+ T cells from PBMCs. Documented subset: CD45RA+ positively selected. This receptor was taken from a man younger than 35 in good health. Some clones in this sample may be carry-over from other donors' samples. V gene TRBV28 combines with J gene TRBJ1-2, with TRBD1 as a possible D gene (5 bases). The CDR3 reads CASSSPPPPGNYGYTF. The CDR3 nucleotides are TGTGCCAGCAGCTCCCCGCCCCCCCCAGGGAACTATGGCTACACCTTC.